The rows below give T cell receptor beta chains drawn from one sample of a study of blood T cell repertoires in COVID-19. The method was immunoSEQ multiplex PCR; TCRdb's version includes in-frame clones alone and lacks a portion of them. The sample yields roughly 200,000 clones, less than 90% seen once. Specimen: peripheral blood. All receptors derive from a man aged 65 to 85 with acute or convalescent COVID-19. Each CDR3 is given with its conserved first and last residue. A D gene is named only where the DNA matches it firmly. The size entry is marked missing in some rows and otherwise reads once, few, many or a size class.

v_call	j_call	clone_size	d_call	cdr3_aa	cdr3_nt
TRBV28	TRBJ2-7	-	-	CASSWGVAYEQYF	TGTGCCAGCAGTTGGGGGGTGGCCTACGAGCAGTACTTC
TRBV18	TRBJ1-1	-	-	CASSGVGGTEAFF	TGTGCCAGCTCCGGGGTCGGTGGCACTGAAGCTTTCTTT
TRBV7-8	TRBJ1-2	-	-	CASSLEGRAIYGYTF	TGTGCCAGCAGCTTAGAAGGGCGGGCTATCTATGGCTACACCTTC
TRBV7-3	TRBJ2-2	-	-	CASSLNPAGTGELFF	TGTGCCAGCAGCTTAAATCCGGCGGGGACCGGGGAGCTGTTTTTT
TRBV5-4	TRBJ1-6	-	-	CASSLDSKGHSGIYNSPLHF	TGTGCCAGCAGCTTGGACTCAAAGGGCCACTCCGGGATCTATAATTCACCCCTCCACTTT
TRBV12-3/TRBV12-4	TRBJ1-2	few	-	CASKGGLSYGYTF	TGTGCCAGCAAGGGGGGGCTGAGCTATGGCTACACCTTC
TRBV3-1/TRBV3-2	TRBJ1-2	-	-	CASSQALYGYTF	TGTGCCAGCAGCCAAGCTTTGTATGGCTACACCTTC
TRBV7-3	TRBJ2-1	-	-	CASSPSGPRRNEQFF	TGTGCCAGCAGCCCGTCAGGGCCTCGAAGGAATGAGCAGTTCTTC
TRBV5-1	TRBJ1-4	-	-	CASSLDSWTSNEKLFF	TGCGCCAGCAGCTTGGACTCCTGGACATCTAATGAAAAACTGTTTTTT
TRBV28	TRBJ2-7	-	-	CASSPLGNEQYF	TGTGCCAGCAGCCCCCTAGGCAACGAGCAGTACTTC
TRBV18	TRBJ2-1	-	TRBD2	CASSPIAGGPGNEQFF	TGTGCCAGCTCACCCATAGCGGGAGGGCCGGGTAATGAGCAGTTCTTC
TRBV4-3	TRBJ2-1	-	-	CASSQDRSHNEQFF	TGCGCCAGCAGCCAAGATCGGAGCCACAATGAGCAGTTCTTC